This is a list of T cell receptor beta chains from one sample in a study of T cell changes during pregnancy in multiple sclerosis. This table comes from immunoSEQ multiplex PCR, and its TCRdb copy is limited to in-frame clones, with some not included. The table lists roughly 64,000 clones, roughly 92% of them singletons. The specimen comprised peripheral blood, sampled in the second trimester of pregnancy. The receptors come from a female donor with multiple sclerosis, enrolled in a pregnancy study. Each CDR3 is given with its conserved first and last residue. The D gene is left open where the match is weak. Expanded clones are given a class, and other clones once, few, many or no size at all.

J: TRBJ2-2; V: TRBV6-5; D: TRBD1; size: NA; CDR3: CASSYSGGADTGELFF; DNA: TGTGCCAGCAGTTACTCAGGGGGCGCGGATACCGGGGAGCTGTTTTTT
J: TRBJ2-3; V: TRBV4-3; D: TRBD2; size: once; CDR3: CASSQDPMGLAGRDTQYF; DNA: TGCGCCAGCAGCCAAGACCCGATGGGGCTAGCGGGGAGAGATACGCAGTATTTT
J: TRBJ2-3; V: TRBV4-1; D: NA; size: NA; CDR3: CASSQDNRDTQYF; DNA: TGCGCCAGCAGCCAAGACAACAGGGATACGCAGTATTTT
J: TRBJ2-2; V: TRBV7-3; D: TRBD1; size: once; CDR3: CASSRDRGAGELFF; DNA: TGTGCCAGCAGCCGCGACAGGGGGGCCGGGGAGCTGTTTTTT
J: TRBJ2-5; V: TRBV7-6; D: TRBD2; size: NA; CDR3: CASSLEPSGTWRTQYF; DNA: TGTGCCAGCAGCTTAGAACCTAGCGGTACCTGGAGGACCCAGTACTTC
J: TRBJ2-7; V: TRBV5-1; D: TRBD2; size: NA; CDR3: CASSSGTSRLEQYF; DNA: TGCGCCAGCAGCTCCGGGACTAGTCGGCTGGAGCAGTACTTC
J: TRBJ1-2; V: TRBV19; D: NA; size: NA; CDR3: CASSKGGGYGYTF; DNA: TGTGCCAGTAGTAAGGGCGGGGGCTATGGCTACACCTTC
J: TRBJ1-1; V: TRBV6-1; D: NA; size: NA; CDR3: CASSGGWNTEAFF; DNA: TGTGCCAGCAGTGGAGGATGGAACACTGAAGCTTTCTTT
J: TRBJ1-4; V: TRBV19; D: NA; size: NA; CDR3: CASNTAGPDEKLFF; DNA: TGTGCCAGTAACACAGCCGGCCCCGATGAAAAACTGTTTTTT
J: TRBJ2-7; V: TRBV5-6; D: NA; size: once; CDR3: CASSSTFSYEQYF; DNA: TGTGCCAGCAGCTCCACATTCTCCTACGAGCAGTACTTC
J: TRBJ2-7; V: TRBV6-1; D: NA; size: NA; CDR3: CASTDPGQRNYEQYF; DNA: TGTGCCAGCACCGATCCGGGACAAAGGAACTACGAGCAGTACTTC
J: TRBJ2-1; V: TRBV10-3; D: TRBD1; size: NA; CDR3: CAISGGQGLNEQFF; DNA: TGTGCCATCAGTGGGGGACAGGGGCTCAATGAGCAGTTCTTC
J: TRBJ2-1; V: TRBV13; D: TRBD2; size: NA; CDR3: CASSLRGSESYNEQFF; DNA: TGTGCCAGCAGCTTACGCGGGAGTGAGTCCTACAATGAGCAGTTCTTC
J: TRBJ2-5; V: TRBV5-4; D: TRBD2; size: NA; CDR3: CASSLAFAGGSQETQYF; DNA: TGTGCCAGCAGCTTGGCCTTCGCGGGAGGCTCCCAAGAGACCCAGTACTTC
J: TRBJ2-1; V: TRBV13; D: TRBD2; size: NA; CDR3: CASSILTSGRAYEQFF; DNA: TGTGCCAGCAGCATCCTGACTAGCGGGAGGGCCTATGAGCAGTTCTTC
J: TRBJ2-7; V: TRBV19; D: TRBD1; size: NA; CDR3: CASSPTGQGDEQYF; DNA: TGTGCCAGTAGTCCCACGGGACAGGGGGACGAGCAGTACTTC
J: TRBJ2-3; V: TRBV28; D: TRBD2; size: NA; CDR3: CASSLGTSGITYSSADTQYF; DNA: TGTGCCAGCAGTTTAGGGACTAGCGGGATTACCTATTCTAGCGCAGATACGCAGTATTTT
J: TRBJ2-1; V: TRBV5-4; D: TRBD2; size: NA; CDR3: CASSSGGIDNEQFF; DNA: TGTGCCAGCAGCTCCGGGGGGATCGACAATGAGCAGTTCTTC
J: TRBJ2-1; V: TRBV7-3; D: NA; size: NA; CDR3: CASSPSASSYNEQFF; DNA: TGTGCCAGCAGCCCTAGCGCTAGCTCCTACAATGAGCAGTTCTTC
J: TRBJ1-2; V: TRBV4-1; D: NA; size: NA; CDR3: CASSLWTSYGYTF; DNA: TGCGCCAGCAGCCTCTGGACAAGCTATGGCTACACCTTC
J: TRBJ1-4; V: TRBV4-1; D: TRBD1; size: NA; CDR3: CASSPGGTGTLTTNEKLFF; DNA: TGCGCCAGCAGCCCAGGTGGGACAGGGACCCTTACAACTAATGAAAAACTGTTTTTT
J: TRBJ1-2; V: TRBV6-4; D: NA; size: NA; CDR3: CASSDGQGSYGYTF; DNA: TGTGCCAGCAGTGACGGTCAGGGGTCCTATGGCTACACCTTC
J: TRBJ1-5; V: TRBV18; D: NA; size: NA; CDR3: CASSLTEYQPQHF; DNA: TGTGCCAGCTCACTGACAGAATATCAGCCCCAGCATTTT
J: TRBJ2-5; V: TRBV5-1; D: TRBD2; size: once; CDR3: CASSLAIAGAQQETQYF; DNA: TGCGCCAGCAGCTTGGCCATAGCGGGAGCCCAACAAGAGACCCAGTACTTC
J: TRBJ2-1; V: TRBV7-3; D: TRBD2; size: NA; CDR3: CASSLNGAGGINEQFF; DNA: TGTGCCAGCAGCTTAAATGGGGCCGGGGGGATCAATGAGCAGTTCTTC
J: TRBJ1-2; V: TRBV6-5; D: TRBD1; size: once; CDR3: CASSTGGYYGYTF; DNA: TGTGCCAGCAGTACAGGGGGTTACTATGGCTACACCTTC
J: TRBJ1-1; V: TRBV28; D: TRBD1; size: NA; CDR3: CASSSGQGNTEAFF; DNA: TGTGCCAGCAGTTCTGGACAGGGAAACACTGAAGCTTTCTTT
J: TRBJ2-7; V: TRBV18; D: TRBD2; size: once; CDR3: CASSPWTSGLHYSYEQYF; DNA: TGTGCCAGCTCACCATGGACTAGCGGGCTACACTACTCCTACGAGCAGTACTTC
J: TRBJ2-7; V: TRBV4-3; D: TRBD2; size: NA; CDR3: CASSQDTSGKDEQYF; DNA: TGCGCCAGCAGCCAAGATACTAGCGGGAAAGACGAGCAGTACTTC
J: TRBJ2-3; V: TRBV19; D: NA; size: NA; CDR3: CASSISGATPGPLTDTQYF; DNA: TGTGCCAGTAGTATTTCAGGGGCAACCCCGGGACCTCTCACAGATACGCAGTATTTT
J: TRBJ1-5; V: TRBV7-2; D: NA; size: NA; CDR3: CASSLEEAKPQHF; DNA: TGTGCCAGCAGCTTAGAGGAGGCTAAACCCCAGCATTTT
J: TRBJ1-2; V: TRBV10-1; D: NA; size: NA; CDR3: CASSESSDGIYGYTF; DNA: TGCGCCAGCAGTGAGTCGAGCGACGGAATCTATGGCTACACCTTC
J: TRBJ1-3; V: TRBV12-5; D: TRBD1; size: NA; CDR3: CASGLDWGQGAVPTIYF; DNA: TGTGCTAGTGGTTTGGATTGGGGACAGGGCGCCGTTCCCACCATATATTTT
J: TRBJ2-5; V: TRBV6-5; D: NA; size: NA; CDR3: CASSYSPKKIRGPQYF; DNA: TGTGCCAGCAGTTACTCCCCGAAAAAGATTCGCGGCCCCCAGTACTTC
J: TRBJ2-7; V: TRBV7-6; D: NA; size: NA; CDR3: CASSLEDMPYEQYF; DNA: TGTGCCAGCAGCTTAGAGGACATGCCCTACGAGCAGTACTTC
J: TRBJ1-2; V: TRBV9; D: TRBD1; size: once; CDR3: CASSITGGQRGYTF; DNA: TGTGCCAGCAGCATAACAGGGGGTCAACGGGGCTACACCTTC
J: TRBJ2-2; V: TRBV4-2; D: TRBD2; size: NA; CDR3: CASSLSLAGGPGELFF; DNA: TGTGCCAGCAGCCTATCACTAGCGGGAGGGCCCGGGGAGCTGTTTTTT
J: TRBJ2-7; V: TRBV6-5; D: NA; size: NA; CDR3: CASSYSYRANEQYF; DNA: TGTGCCAGCAGTTACTCTTACAGGGCGAACGAGCAGTACTTC
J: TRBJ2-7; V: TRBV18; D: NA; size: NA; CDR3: CASSPFRDTSYEQYF; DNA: TGTGCCAGCTCACCGTTCCGGGACACCTCCTACGAGCAGTACTTC
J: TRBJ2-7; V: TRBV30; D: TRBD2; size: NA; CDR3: CASTHRFGGTSDYEQYF; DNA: TGTGCCTCCACCCATCGGTTCGGCGGGACTAGCGACTACGAGCAGTACTTC
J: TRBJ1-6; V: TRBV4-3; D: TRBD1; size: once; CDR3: CASSQERDRGNSPLHF; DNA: TGCGCCAGCAGCCAAGAGCGCGACAGGGGCAATTCACCCCTCCACTTT
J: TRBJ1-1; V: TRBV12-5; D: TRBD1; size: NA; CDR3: CASGRTGANTEAFF; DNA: TGTGCTAGTGGCCGGACAGGGGCGAACACTGAAGCTTTCTTT
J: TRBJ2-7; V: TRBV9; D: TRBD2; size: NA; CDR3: CASSVGGRAYEQYF; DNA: TGTGCCAGCAGCGTGGGGGGGAGAGCCTACGAGCAGTACTTC
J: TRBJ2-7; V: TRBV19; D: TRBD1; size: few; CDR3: CASKLYRDSPWYEQYF; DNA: TGTGCCAGTAAACTATACCGGGACAGCCCATGGTACGAGCAGTACTTC
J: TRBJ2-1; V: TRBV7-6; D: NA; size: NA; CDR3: CASSPFYNEQFF; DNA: TGTGCCAGCAGCCCCTTCTACAATGAGCAGTTCTTC
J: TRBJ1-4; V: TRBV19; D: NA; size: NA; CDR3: CASSPYNEKLFF; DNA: TGTGCCAGTAGCCCCTACAATGAAAAACTGTTTTTT
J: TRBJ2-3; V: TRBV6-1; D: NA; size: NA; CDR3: CASRSGARTDTQYF; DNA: TGTGCCAGCCGTAGCGGCGCCCGCACAGATACGCAGTATTTT
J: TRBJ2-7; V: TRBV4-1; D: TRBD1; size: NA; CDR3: CASSSGQGTYEQYF; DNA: TGCGCCAGCAGCAGCGGACAGGGCACCTACGAGCAGTACTTC
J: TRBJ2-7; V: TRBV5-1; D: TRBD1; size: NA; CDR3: CASSLGQGPSYEQYF; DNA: TGCGCCAGCAGCTTAGGACAGGGGCCATCCTACGAGCAGTACTTC
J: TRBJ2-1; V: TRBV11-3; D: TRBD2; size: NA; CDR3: CASSFGTSGSYNEQFF; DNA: TGTGCCAGCAGCTTCGGGACTAGCGGATCCTACAATGAGCAGTTCTTC
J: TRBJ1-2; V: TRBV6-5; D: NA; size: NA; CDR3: CASSYPPREDYGYTF; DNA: TGTGCCAGCAGTTACCCCCCCCGGGAGGACTATGGCTACACCTTC